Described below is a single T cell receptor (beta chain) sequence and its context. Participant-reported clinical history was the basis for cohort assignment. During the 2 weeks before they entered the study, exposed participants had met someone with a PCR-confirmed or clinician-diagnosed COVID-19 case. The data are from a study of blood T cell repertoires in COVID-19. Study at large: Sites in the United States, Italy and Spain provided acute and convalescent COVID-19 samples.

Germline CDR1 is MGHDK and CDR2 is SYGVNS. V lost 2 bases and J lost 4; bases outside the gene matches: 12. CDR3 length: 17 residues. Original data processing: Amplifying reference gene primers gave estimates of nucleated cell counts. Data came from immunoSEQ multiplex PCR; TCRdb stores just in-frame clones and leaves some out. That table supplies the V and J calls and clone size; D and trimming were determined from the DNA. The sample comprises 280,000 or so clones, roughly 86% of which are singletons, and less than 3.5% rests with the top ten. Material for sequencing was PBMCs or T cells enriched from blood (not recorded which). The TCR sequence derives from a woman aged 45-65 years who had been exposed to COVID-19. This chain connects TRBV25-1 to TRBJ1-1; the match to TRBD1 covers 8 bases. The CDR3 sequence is CASSEGTGLRRCTEAFF. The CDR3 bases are TGTGCCAGCAGTGAAGGGACAGGTCTGCGGAGGTGCACTGAAGCTTTCTTT.